The 2 T cell receptor beta chains below were found in one sample sequenced in a study of memory CD4+ T cells and cytomegalovirus serostatus. The data were produced by immunoSEQ multiplex PCR, yet TCRdb's version contains in-frame clones alone and is incomplete. The sample has roughly 86,000 clones, around 80% seen once; the top ten hold about 3.5%. Single viable CD3+CD4+CD8-CD45RO+ cells were sorted as the memory CD4+ T cells. The sample taken for sequencing was memory CD4+ T cells from blood. The receptor set was obtained from an adult in good health and CMV-seropositive.

The sample holds one count of this clone. The J gene is TRBJ1-1, the V gene TRBV2; no reliable D call. Trimming pared 8 bases from V and 0 bases from J, leaving 10 bases between. CDR3 length equals 13 residues. Germline V gene data show CDR1 as SNHLY and CDR2 as FYNNEI. CDR3 sequence reads: CASRGSMNTEAFF. The CDR3, as DNA: TGTGCCAGCCGAGGAAGTATGAACACTGAAGCTTTCTTT.

V gene TRBV7-3 combines with J gene TRBJ2-2; TRBD2 might be the D (6 bases). Trimming pared 3 bases from V and 0 bases from J, leaving 8 bases between. This CDR3 region has 15 residues. Looked up from germline, CDR1 is SGHTA and CDR2 is FQGTGA. CDR3: CASSFGGANTGELFF. For the CDR3, the DNA is TGTGCCAGCAGCTTCGGCGGGGCGAACACCGGGGAGCTGTTTTTT.